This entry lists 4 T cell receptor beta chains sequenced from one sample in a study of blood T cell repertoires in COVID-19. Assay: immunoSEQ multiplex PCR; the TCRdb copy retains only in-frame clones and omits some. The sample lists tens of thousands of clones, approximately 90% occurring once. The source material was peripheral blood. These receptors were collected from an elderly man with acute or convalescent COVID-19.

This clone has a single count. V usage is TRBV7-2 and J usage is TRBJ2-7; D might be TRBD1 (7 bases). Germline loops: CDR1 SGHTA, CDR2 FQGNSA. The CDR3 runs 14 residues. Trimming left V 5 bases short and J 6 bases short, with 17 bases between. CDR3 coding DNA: TGTGCCAGCAGCACCCGCGGGACAGTCGGCGAGCAGTACTTC. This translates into CASSTRGTVGEQYF.

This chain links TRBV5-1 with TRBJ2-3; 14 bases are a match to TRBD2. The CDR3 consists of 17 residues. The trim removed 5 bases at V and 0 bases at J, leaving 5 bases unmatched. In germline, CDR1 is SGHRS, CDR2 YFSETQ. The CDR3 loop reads CASRGLAGVPSTDTQYF. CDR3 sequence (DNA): TGCGCCAGCAGGGGACTAGCGGGGGTCCCTAGCACAGATACGCAGTATTTT.

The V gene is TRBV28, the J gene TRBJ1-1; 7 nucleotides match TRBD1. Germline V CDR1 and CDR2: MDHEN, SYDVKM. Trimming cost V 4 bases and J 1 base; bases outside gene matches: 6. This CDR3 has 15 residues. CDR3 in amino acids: CASSSYGTENTEAFF. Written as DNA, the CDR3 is TGTGCCAGCAGTTCCTACGGGACAGAGAACACTGAAGCTTTCTTT.

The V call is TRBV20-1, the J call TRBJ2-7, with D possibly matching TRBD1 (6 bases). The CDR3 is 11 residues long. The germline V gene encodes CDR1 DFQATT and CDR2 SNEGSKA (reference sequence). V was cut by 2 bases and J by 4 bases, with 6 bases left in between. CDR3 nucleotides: TGCAGTGCTAGAACAGGGTACGAGCAGTACTTC. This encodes CSARTGYEQYF.